This entry is about one T cell receptor beta chain. Antigen specificity is unknown. The data are from a study of vaccination and CD4 T cells after COVID-19. Per germline, CDR1 MNHEY and CDR2 SMNVEV (reference sequence). The V segment lost 3 bases and the J segment 9 bases; nucleotides outside the gene matches: 8. The CDR3 is 14 residues long. The treatment here: approximately nine-day PBMC culture with coronavirus spike peptide pools or control peptides (ViraFEST assay). The collection of CD4+ T cells from the unexposed donor took place before the COVID-19 pandemic (2011-2018). Sequenced with the Oncomine TCR Beta short-read assay was DNA taken from cultured CD4+ T cells. From the PCR reads, TCRdb called clonotypes with MiXCR, one entry per CDR3 protein. The table has over 7,500 distinct CDR3 sequences, 45% to 65% seen once.

The material sequenced was CD4+ T cells from blood, cultured in vitro. The receptor comes from a human donor in good health. This sequence joins TRBV27 and TRBJ2-1, with 7 bases that match TRBD2. For the CDR3, the DNA is TGTGCCAGCAGTTTTAGCGGGCTGGTGGGTGAGCAGTTCTTC. Translation gives CASSFSGLVGEQFF.